A selection of T cell receptor beta chains follows, all from one sample in a study of blood T cell repertoires in COVID-19. Profiling relied on immunoSEQ multiplex PCR, and the TCRdb table lists in-frame clones only, not all of them. The sample has 150,000 or so clones, 60% to 80% seen once. The sequenced material came from PBMCs or T cells enriched from blood (not recorded which). Receptor source: a woman aged 50 to 60 who had recovered from COVID-19. Both conserved end residues are part of each CDR3. The order of the fields is clone size, V gene, D gene, J gene, CDR3 protein, CDR3 DNA. D genes are given only for firm matches. Not every row has a clone size; where given, it reads once, few, many or a size class.

size: NA
V: TRBV27
D: NA
J: TRBJ1-1
CDR3: CASSLGREAFF
DNA: TGTGCCAGCAGCCTCGGGAGAGAAGCTTTCTTT

size: NA
V: TRBV28
D: TRBD2
J: TRBJ2-5
CDR3: CASSLHTSGSKETQYF
DNA: TGTGCCAGCAGTTTACATACTAGCGGGAGTAAAGAGACCCAGTACTTC

size: NA
V: TRBV7-2
D: TRBD1
J: TRBJ1-6
CDR3: CASSPRTGGSSPLHF
DNA: TGTGCCAGCAGCCCTCGGACAGGGGGTAGTTCACCCCTCCACTTT

size: few
V: TRBV21-1
D: NA
J: TRBJ1-2
CDR3: CASSPRDRERGYTF
DNA: TGTGCCAGCAGCCCTAGGGACAGGGAGCGAGGCTACACCTTC

size: NA
V: TRBV6-4
D: NA
J: TRBJ1-4
CDR3: CASSDPIYLHRITNEKLFF
DNA: TGTGCCAGCAGTGACCCTATATACCTACACAGAATAACTAATGAAAAACTGTTTTTT

size: NA
V: TRBV9
D: TRBD1
J: TRBJ1-2
CDR3: CASSGTGSHYGYTF
DNA: TGTGCCAGCAGCGGGACAGGTTCTCACTATGGCTACACCTTC

size: NA
V: TRBV7-9
D: TRBD2
J: TRBJ2-7
CDR3: CASSLGTSYRNEQYF
DNA: TGTGCCAGCAGCTTGGGGACTAGCTATCGGAACGAGCAGTACTTC

size: NA
V: TRBV5-1
D: TRBD1
J: TRBJ2-5
CDR3: CASSLADRVQETQYF
DNA: TGCGCCAGCAGCTTGGCCGACAGGGTCCAAGAGACCCAGTACTTC

size: NA
V: TRBV5-1
D: NA
J: TRBJ2-5
CDR3: CASSFGGFQETQYF
DNA: TGCGCCAGCAGCTTTGGGGGGTTCCAAGAGACCCAGTACTTC

size: NA
V: TRBV2
D: TRBD1
J: TRBJ1-5
CDR3: CASREDRGGQPQHF
DNA: TGTGCCAGCAGGGAAGACAGGGGAGGACAGCCCCAGCATTTT

size: NA
V: TRBV27
D: NA
J: TRBJ2-3
CDR3: CASRPLGGPTQYF
DNA: TGTGCCAGCAGACCCCTCGGGGGGCCTACGCAGTATTTT

size: NA
V: TRBV9
D: NA
J: TRBJ1-6
CDR3: CASSPGMGSSYNSPLHF
DNA: TGTGCCAGCAGCCCGGGGATGGGAAGCTCCTATAATTCACCCCTCCACTTT

size: NA
V: TRBV6-6
D: NA
J: TRBJ1-4
CDR3: CASSYSTLGKLFF
DNA: TGTGCCAGCAGTTACTCGACTCTTGGAAAACTGTTTTTT

size: NA
V: TRBV7-9
D: TRBD1
J: TRBJ2-7
CDR3: CASSPDRDTYEQYF
DNA: TGTGCCAGCAGCCCAGACAGGGATACCTACGAGCAGTACTTC

size: NA
V: TRBV30
D: NA
J: TRBJ2-2
CDR3: CAWTAGPINLGELFF
DNA: TGTGCCTGGACTGCTGGGCCCATCAATCTAGGGGAGCTGTTTTTT

size: once
V: TRBV18
D: NA
J: TRBJ1-4
CDR3: CASSPREKLFF
DNA: TGTGCCAGCTCACCTAGAGAAAAACTGTTTTTT

size: NA
V: TRBV19
D: NA
J: TRBJ1-2
CDR3: CATETRAGLGGYTF
DNA: TGTGCCACCGAAACCCGAGCGGGCCTGGGCGGCTACACCTTC

size: NA
V: TRBV9
D: NA
J: TRBJ2-7
CDR3: CASSVALEDSQNEQYF
DNA: TGTGCCAGCAGCGTAGCGCTCGAGGATTCCCAAAACGAGCAGTACTTC

size: NA
V: TRBV7-9
D: TRBD2
J: TRBJ2-1
CDR3: CASSASGTSGGAFNEQFF
DNA: TGTGCCAGCAGCGCCTCCGGGACTAGCGGGGGGGCCTTCAATGAGCAGTTCTTC

size: NA
V: TRBV11-2
D: TRBD1
J: TRBJ1-6
CDR3: CASSLRTGASPLHF
DNA: TGTGCCAGCAGCTTAAGAACAGGGGCCTCACCCCTCCACTTT

size: NA
V: TRBV5-1
D: NA
J: TRBJ1-1
CDR3: CASSPGTPEAFF
DNA: TGCGCCAGCAGCCCCGGGACACCGGAAGCTTTCTTT

size: once
V: TRBV7-9
D: NA
J: TRBJ2-5
CDR3: CASSLGGRETQYF
DNA: TGTGCCAGCAGCTTAGGGGGCAGGGAGACCCAGTACTTC

size: many
V: TRBV4-2
D: NA
J: TRBJ1-1
CDR3: CASSLSKGRMNTEAFF
DNA: TGTGCCAGCAGCCTAAGTAAGGGGCGGATGAACACTGAAGCTTTCTTT

size: NA
V: TRBV5-6
D: TRBD2
J: TRBJ2-7
CDR3: CASSKTAPGLVRVEQYF
DNA: TGTGCCAGCAGCAAAACCGCTCCGGGACTAGTAAGGGTCGAGCAGTACTTC

size: once
V: TRBV20-1
D: TRBD2
J: TRBJ2-7
CDR3: CSASVGGAYEQYF
DNA: TGCAGTGCTAGTGTGGGGGGGGCCTACGAGCAGTACTTC

size: few
V: TRBV6-6
D: TRBD1
J: TRBJ1-6
CDR3: CASTRSAWGQINSPLHF
DNA: TGTGCCAGCACCCGATCCGCGTGGGGACAGATAAATTCACCCCTCCACTTT

size: NA
V: TRBV2
D: NA
J: TRBJ1-3
CDR3: CASSTDSSGNTIYF
DNA: TGTGCCAGCAGTACCGACAGCTCTGGAAACACCATATATTTT

size: NA
V: TRBV11-3
D: TRBD1
J: TRBJ2-3
CDR3: CASSRPGTGEDTQYF
DNA: TGTGCCAGCAGCCGACCGGGGACAGGGGAAGATACGCAGTATTTT

size: NA
V: TRBV7-9
D: NA
J: TRBJ1-4
CDR3: CASSPGGVNEKLFF
DNA: TGTGCCAGCAGCCCAGGAGGGGTAAATGAAAAACTGTTTTTT

size: NA
V: TRBV19
D: TRBD1
J: TRBJ1-5
CDR3: CASSIRDSLNQPQHF
DNA: TGTGCCAGTAGTATTCGGGACAGCCTAAATCAGCCCCAGCATTTT

size: NA
V: TRBV13
D: TRBD1
J: TRBJ2-7
CDR3: CASSLNRGYEQYF
DNA: TGTGCCAGCAGCTTGAACAGGGGGTACGAGCAGTACTTC

size: NA
V: TRBV5-6
D: NA
J: TRBJ1-5
CDR3: CASSLGGQNQPQHF
DNA: TGTGCCAGCAGCTTGGGGGGACAAAATCAGCCCCAGCATTTT

size: NA
V: TRBV6-5
D: NA
J: TRBJ1-1
CDR3: CASSFRQEYTEAFF
DNA: TGTGCCAGCAGCTTTAGACAGGAGTACACTGAAGCTTTCTTT

size: NA
V: TRBV6-1
D: NA
J: TRBJ1-1
CDR3: CASSDQMNTEAFF
DNA: TGTGCCAGCAGTGATCAGATGAACACTGAAGCTTTCTTT

size: NA
V: TRBV5-1
D: TRBD2
J: TRBJ2-3
CDR3: CASSSGGSTRDTQYF
DNA: TGCGCCAGCAGCTCCGGGGGGTCTACACGGGATACGCAGTATTTT

size: NA
V: TRBV7-7
D: NA
J: TRBJ2-2
CDR3: CATIGGTGELFF
DNA: TGTGCCACAATTGGGGGGACCGGGGAGCTGTTTTTT

size: NA
V: TRBV7-9
D: NA
J: TRBJ1-3
CDR3: CASSLRGGTSGNTIYF
DNA: TGTGCCAGCAGCTTAAGGGGGGGGACCTCTGGAAACACCATATATTTT

size: NA
V: TRBV5-1
D: NA
J: TRBJ1-3
CDR3: CASSLYGSSGNTIYF
DNA: TGCGCCAGCAGCTTGTACGGTAGCTCTGGAAACACCATATATTTT

size: NA
V: TRBV5-1
D: NA
J: TRBJ2-3
CDR3: CASSLAGALFDTQYF
DNA: TGCGCCAGCAGCTTGGCGGGAGCCCTTTTTGATACGCAGTATTTT

size: once
V: TRBV7-2
D: NA
J: TRBJ2-1
CDR3: CASSPPGGGEQFF
DNA: TGTGCCAGCAGCCCCCCAGGAGGCGGGGAGCAGTTCTTC

size: NA
V: TRBV14
D: NA
J: TRBJ2-3
CDR3: CASSQVSQYF
DNA: TGTGCCAGCAGCCAAGTCTCGCAGTATTTT